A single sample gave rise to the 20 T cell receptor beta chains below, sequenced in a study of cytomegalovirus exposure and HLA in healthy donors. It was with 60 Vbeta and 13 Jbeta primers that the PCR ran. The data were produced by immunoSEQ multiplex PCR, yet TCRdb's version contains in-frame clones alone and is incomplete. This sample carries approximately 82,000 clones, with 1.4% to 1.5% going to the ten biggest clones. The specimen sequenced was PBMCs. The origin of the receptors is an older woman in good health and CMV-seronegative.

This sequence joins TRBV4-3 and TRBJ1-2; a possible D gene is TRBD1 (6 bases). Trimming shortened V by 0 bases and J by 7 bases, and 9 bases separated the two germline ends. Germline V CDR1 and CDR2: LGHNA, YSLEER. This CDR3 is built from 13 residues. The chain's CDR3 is CASSQDTGSGYTF. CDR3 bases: TGCGCCAGCAGCCAAGATACAGGGTCTGGCTACACCTTC.

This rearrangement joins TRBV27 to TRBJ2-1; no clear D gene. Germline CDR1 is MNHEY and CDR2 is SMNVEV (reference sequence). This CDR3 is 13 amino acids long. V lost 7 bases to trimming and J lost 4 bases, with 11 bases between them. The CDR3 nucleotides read TGTGCCAGCAATCCCGACTCATACAATGAGCAGTTCTTC. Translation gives CASNPDSYNEQFF.

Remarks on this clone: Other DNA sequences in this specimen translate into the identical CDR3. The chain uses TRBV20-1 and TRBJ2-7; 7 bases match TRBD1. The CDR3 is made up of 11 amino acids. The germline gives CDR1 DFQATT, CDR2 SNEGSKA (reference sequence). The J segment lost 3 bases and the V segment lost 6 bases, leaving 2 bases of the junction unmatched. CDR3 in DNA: TGCAGTGCCAGGGACAGCTACGAGCAGTACTTC. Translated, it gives CSARDSYEQYF.

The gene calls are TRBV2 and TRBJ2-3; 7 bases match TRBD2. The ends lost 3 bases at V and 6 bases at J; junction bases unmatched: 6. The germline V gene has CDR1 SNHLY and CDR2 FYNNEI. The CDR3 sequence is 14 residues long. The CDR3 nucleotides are TGTGCCAGCAGTGAGAGGCGGGAGACGGATACGCAGTATTTT. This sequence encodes CASSERRETDTQYF.

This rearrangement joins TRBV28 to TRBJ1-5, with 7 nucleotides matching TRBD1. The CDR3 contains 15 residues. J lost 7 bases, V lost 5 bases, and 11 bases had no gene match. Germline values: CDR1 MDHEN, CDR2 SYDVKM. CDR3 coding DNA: TGTGCCAGCAGTAATCCCGGGACAGTGATACAGCCCCAGCATTTT. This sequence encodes CASSNPGTVIQPQHF. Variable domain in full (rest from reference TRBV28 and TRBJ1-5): DVKVTQSSRYLVKRTGEKVFLECVQDMDHENMFWYRQDPGLGLRLIYFSYDVKMKEKGDIPEGYSVSREKKERFSLILESASTNQTSMYLCASSNPGTVIQPQHFGDGTRLSIL.

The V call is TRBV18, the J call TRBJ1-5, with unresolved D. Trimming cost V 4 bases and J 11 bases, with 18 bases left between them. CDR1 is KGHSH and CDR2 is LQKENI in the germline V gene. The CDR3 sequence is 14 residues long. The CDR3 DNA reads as TGTGCCAGCTCACTGACTACCACGGATCCGGCCCAGCATTTT. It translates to CASSLTTTDPAQHF.

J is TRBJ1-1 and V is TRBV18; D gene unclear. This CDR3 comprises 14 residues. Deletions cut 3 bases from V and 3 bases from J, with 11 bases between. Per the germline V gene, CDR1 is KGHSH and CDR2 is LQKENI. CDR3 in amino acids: CASSPQEADTEAFF. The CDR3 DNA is TGTGCCAGCTCACCTCAGGAAGCCGACACTGAAGCTTTCTTT.

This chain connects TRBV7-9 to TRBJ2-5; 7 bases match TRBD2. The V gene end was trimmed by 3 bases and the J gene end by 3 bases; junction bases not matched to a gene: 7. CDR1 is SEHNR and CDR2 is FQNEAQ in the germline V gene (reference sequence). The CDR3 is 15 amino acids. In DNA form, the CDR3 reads TGTGCCAGCAGCTTTGTAGCGGGCCTGAAAGAGACCCAGTACTTC. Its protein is CASSFVAGLKETQYF. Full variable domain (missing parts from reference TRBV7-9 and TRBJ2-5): DTGVSQNPRHKITKRGQNVTFRCDPISEHNRLYWYRQTLGQGPEFLTYFQNEAQLEKSRLLSDRFSAERPKGSFSTLEIQRTEQGDSAMYLCASSFVAGLKETQYFGPGTRLLVL.

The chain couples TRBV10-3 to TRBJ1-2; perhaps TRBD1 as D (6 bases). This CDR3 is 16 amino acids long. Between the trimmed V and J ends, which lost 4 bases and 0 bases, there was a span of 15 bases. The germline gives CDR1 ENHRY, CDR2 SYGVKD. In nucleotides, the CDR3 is TGTGCCATCAGTGGAGTGGACAGCGCCCCTAACTATGGCTACACCTTC. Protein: CAISGVDSAPNYGYTF.

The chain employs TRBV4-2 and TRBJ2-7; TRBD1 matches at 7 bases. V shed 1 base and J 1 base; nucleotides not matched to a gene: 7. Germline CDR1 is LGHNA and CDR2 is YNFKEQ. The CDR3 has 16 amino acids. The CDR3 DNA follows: TGTGCCAGCAGCCAAGCCACAGGGGATTCGTCCTACGAGCAGTACTTC. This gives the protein CASSQATGDSSYEQYF.

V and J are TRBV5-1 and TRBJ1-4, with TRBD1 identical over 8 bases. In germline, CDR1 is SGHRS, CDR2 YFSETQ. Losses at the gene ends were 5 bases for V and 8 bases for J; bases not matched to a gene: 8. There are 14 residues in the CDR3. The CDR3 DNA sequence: TGCGCCAGCAGTTCGACAGGGGTCGTCGAAAAACTGTTTTTT. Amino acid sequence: CASSSTGVVEKLFF.

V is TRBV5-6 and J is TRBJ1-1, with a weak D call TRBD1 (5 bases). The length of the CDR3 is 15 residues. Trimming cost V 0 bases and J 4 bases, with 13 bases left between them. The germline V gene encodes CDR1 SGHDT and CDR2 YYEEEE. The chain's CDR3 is CASSLAWGGGTEAFF. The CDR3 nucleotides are TGTGCCAGCAGCTTGGCGTGGGGCGGCGGCACTGAAGCTTTCTTT.

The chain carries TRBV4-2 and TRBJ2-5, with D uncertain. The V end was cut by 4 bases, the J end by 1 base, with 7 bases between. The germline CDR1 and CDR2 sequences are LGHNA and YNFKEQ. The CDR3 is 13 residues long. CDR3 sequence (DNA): TGTGCCAGCAGCCCCCTTTTCCAAGAGACCCAGTACTTC. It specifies CASSPLFQETQYF.

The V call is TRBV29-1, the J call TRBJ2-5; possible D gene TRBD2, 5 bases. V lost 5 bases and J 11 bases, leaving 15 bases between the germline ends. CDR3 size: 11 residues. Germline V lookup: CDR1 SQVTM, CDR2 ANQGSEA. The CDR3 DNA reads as TGCAGCGTTCTGTCCGGGGTAGAGCAGTACTTC. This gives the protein CSVLSGVEQYF.

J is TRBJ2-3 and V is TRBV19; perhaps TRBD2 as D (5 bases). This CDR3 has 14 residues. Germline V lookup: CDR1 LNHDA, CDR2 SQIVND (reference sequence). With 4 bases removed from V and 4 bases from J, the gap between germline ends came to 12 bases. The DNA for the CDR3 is TGTGCCAGTAGTAGGACTGCTGGCGCAGATACGCAGTATTTT. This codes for CASSRTAGADTQYF.

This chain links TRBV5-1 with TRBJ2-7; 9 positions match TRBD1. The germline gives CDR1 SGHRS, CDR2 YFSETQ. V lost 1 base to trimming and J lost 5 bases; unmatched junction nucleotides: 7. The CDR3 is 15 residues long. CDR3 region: CASSLTGTGNHEQYF. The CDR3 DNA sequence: TGCGCCAGCAGCTTGACCGGGACAGGGAACCACGAGCAGTACTTC.

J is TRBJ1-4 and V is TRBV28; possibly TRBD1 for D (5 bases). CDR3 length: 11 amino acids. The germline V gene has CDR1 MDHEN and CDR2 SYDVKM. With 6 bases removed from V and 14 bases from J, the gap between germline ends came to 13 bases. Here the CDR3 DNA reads TGTGCCAGCAGCCAACCAGGGTGGCTGTTTTTT. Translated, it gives CASSQPGWLFF.

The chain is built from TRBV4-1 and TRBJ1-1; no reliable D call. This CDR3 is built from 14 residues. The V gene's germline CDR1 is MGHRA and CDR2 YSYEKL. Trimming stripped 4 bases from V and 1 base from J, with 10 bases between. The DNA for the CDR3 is TGCGCCAGCAGCCGAACTCAATCGAACACTGAAGCTTTCTTT. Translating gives CASSRTQSNTEAFF.

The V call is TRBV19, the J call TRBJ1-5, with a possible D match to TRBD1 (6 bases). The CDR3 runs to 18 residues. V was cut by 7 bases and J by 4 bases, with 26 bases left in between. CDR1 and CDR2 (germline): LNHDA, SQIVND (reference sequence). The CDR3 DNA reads TGTGCCAGTACCCCGAGGGGGACATATCAATATCTGAATCAGCCCCAGCATTTT. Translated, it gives CASTPRGTYQYLNQPQHF.

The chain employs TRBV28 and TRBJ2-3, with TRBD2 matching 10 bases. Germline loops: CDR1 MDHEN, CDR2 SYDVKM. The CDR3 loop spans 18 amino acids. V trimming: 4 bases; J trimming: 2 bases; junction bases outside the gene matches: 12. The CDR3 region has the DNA TGTGCCAGCAGTTCCTTTTATCGGCTAGCGGGAGACACAGATACGCAGTATTTT. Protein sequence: CASSSFYRLAGDTDTQYF.